This paragraph reports one TCR beta chain. The CDR3 covers 13 residues. The germline V and J ends were trimmed by 6 bases and 0 bases, with 8 bases remaining between them. The germline gives CDR1 MDHEN, CDR2 SYDVKM. This record belongs to a study of blood T cell repertoires in COVID-19. The wider study: Acute and convalescent COVID-19 specimens originated in the United States, Italy and Spain.

Original processing methods: How many nucleated cells were present was estimated from reference gene primer amplification. The repertoire was sequenced with immunoSEQ multiplex PCR; TCRdb's copy has only in-frame clones and lacks some. V and J calls and clone size are given by that table; D and trimming were obtained from the DNA. The sample carries some 120,000 clones, around 80% recorded once. Sequenced sample: peripheral blood. This chain links TRBV28 with TRBJ1-2; D remains unclear. The clonotype originates from a man in his 70s with acute or convalescent COVID-19. CDR3 in amino acids: CASRSGSNYGYTF. CDR3 sequence (DNA): TGTGCCAGCAGGTCGGGGTCTAACTATGGCTACACCTTC.